This T cell receptor beta chain was sequenced during a study of T-cell reconstitution after alpha-beta-depleted transplantation in children. This clonotype was observed a handful of times. Its matching antigen is unknown. The CDR3 totals 15 residues. Germline values: CDR1 SNHLY, CDR2 FYNNEI. Trimming took off 7 bases at V and 1 base at J, with 14 bases between the two ends. Overall study findings and caveats: Expanded graft clones numbering several hundred reportedly gave rise to alpha-beta T cells about two months after transplant. Surviving recipient cells, namely T cells and thymic progenitors, were the source of high day-60 TCRbeta diversity in some patients.

As it was prepared, the TCRbeta library received unique molecular identifiers. MiXCR, run by TCRdb on the PCR reads, gives a single entry per CDR3 protein. The repertoire holds about 580,000 distinct CDR3 sequences, with approximately 30% as singletons. The chain carries TRBV2 and TRBJ2-4; no clear D gene. The clonotype comes from a boy under two years old with Wiskott-Aldrich syndrome, due to receive a stem cell transplant. The input for sequencing was PBMCs, taken before TCRalphabeta/CD19-depleted stem cell transplant. The CDR3 region is CASTETRVAKNIQYF. For the CDR3, the DNA is TGTGCCAGCACCGAGACAAGGGTTGCCAAAAACATTCAGTACTTC.